Listed here are 14 T cell receptor beta chains from one sample, sequenced in a study of OX40 agonist ivuxolimab in advanced cancers. Library prep was done by the immunoSEQ multiplex PCR assay. The clones in this table, taken by TCRdb from immuneACCESS, are in-frame only. Not every clone is retained; where verified, under half of the shortfall comes from an unresolved V gene, and the cause of the rest is unknown. This sample comprises approximately 75,000 clones, roughly 84% of them detected only once. The ten largest clonotypes hold roughly 6.1% of the sample. The specimen was CD4+ or CD8+ T cells sorted from blood, collected in a trial of the OX40 agonist ivuxolimab. The receptors here all came from an adult with an advanced solid tumor such as melanoma, head and neck, liver or kidney cancer.

The chain joins TRBV19 to TRBJ2-5, with TRBD1 identical over 8 bases. TRBJ2-7 matches the DNA end more closely, so the J call is doubtful. The CDR3 runs to 13 residues. The germline CDR1 and CDR2 sequences are LNHDA and SQIVND (reference sequence). The CDR3 region is CASKDRATYEQYF. The CDR3 DNA sequence: TGTGCCAGTAAGGACAGGGCGACGTACGAGCAGTACTTC.

The chain links TRBV9 to TRBJ2-3, with TRBD2 as a possible D gene (5 bases). Trimming took off 7 bases at V and 1 base at J, with 19 bases between the two ends. The germline CDR1 and CDR2 sequences are SGDLS and YYNGEE. The CDR3 contains 16 residues. Here the CDR3 reads CASDQSGRLGTDTQYF. DNA of the CDR3: TGTGCCAGCGATCAGAGCGGACGGCTGGGCACAGATACGCAGTATTTT.

This clone was found a few times. This chain connects TRBV9 to TRBJ1-1; D is possibly TRBD1 (6 bases). The CDR3 sequence is 16 residues long. The germline V and J ends were trimmed by 0 bases and 5 bases, with 17 bases remaining between them. Germline V gene data show CDR1 as SGDLS and CDR2 as YYNGEE. The CDR3 sequence: CASSVGPGGQVTEAFF. The CDR3 nucleotides are TGTGCCAGCAGCGTAGGCCCGGGGGGCCAGGTAACTGAAGCTTTCTTT.

The chain recombines TRBV28 with TRBJ1-3; 7 positions agree with TRBD1. The germline V gene encodes CDR1 MDHEN and CDR2 SYDVKM. The CDR3 is 17 residues long. V gave up 6 bases and J gave up 0 bases; unmatched junction bases: 11. The CDR3 sequence: CASSLPPGQISGNTIYF. As DNA, the CDR3 is TGTGCCAGCAGCTTGCCCCCGGGACAGATCTCTGGAAACACCATATATTTT.

V is TRBV5-5 and J is TRBJ1-5, with a weak D call TRBD1 (6 bases). V lost 4 bases to trimming and J lost 5 bases, with 25 bases between them. The CDR3 extends over 18 amino acids. The germline gives CDR1 SGHKS, CDR2 YYEKEE (reference sequence). The CDR3 reads CASSLRPGQGSFYQPQHF. CDR3 bases: TGTGCCAGCAGCCTGCGGCCGGGACAAGGGTCGTTTTATCAGCCCCAGCATTTT.

This clone appeared once. This sequence joins TRBV6-1 and TRBJ2-1; the D gene is possibly TRBD1 (6 bases). From germline, CDR1 is MNHNS and CDR2 SASEGT. This CDR3 comprises 14 residues. V was trimmed by 4 bases and J by 6 bases, leaving 13 bases between them. The CDR3, as DNA: TGTGCCAGCAGTGGGGTCAGGGGTGGCAATGAGCAGTTCTTC. Amino acids: CASSGVRGGNEQFF.

For the CDR3, the DNA is TGTGCCAGCAGCGCCAGACTACTAGCCCCTACATACAATGAGCAGTTCTTC. This sequence encodes CASSARLLAPTYNEQFF. The chain couples TRBV9 to TRBJ2-1; a weak D match, TRBD2 (6 bases). Trimming shortened V by 3 bases and J by 4 bases, and 20 bases separated the two germline ends. Germline-derived CDR1 and CDR2 are SGDLS and YYNGEE. This CDR3 is built from 17 residues.

The rearrangement joins TRBV10-1 to TRBJ2-3; 10 bases match TRBD2. V was pared by 3 bases and J by 1 base, with 7 bases of the junction left unmatched. The CDR3 extends over 17 amino acids. Per germline, CDR1 WNHNN and CDR2 SYGVQD (reference sequence). Here the CDR3 DNA reads TGCGCCAGCAGTGACCGGACTAGCGGAGTCCGCACAGATACGCAGTATTTT. The encoded protein is CASSDRTSGVRTDTQYF.

This sequence joins TRBV7-9 and TRBJ2-1, with TRBD2 matching over 15 bases. Germline V lookup: CDR1 SEHNR, CDR2 FQNEAQ (reference sequence). After removal of 3 bases from V and 6 bases from J, the junction contained 12 bases not matched to a gene. The CDR3 runs to 19 residues. CDR3 loop: CASSFGPGLAGGLGNEQFF. CDR3 coding DNA: TGTGCCAGCAGCTTTGGGCCCGGACTAGCGGGAGGGCTCGGCAATGAGCAGTTCTTC.

By sample share, this clone is medium-sized (0.01 to 0.1%). Distinct nucleotide sequences in the sample also encode this CDR3. The chain couples TRBV6-6 to TRBJ2-7; D not certain. Germline assignment: CDR1 MNHNY and CDR2 SVGAGI (reference sequence). V was clipped by 4 bases and J by 0 bases, with 7 bases between them. There are 13 residues in the CDR3. CDR3 nucleotide sequence: TGTGCCAGCAGTTCTGACCCCTCCTACGAGCAGTACTTC. Translating it yields CASSSDPSYEQYF.

The V and J genes are TRBV5-8 and TRBJ1-5; no reliable D call. This CDR3 spans 15 amino acids. Trimming removed 3 bases at V and 7 bases at J, with 17 bases between. Germline values: CDR1 SGHTS, CDR2 YDEGEE. CDR3 sequence: CASSSRVGVGQPQHF. CDR3 nucleotide sequence: TGTGCCAGCAGCTCAAGAGTTGGTGTCGGACAGCCCCAGCATTTT.

The V call is TRBV28, the J call TRBJ2-7, with unresolved D. The ends were cut back, 11 bases at V and 4 bases at J, with 18 bases in the middle. Germline V gene data show CDR1 as MDHEN and CDR2 as SYDVKM. The CDR3 has 13 residues. CDR3 region: CAAIGPPPYEQYF. Here the CDR3 DNA reads TGTGCCGCCATCGGCCCCCCCCCGTACGAGCAGTACTTC.

The J gene is TRBJ2-3, the V gene TRBV5-1; maybe TRBD2 (5 bases). Looked up from germline, CDR1 is SGHRS and CDR2 is YFSETQ. The CDR3 loop spans 16 amino acids. Trimming left V 0 bases short and J 0 bases short, with 11 bases between. The CDR3 sequence: CASSLGGLDSTDTQYF. The CDR3 coding sequence is TGCGCCAGCAGCTTGGGCGGGCTGGATAGCACAGATACGCAGTATTTT.

This clone is termed medium-sized. The chain joins TRBV29-1 to TRBJ1-1; TRBD1 agrees at 8 bases. CDR1 is SQVTM, CDR2 ANQGSEA, per germline. J lost 9 bases, V lost 6 bases, and 3 bases had no gene match. The CDR3 consists of 10 residues. The CDR3 nucleotides read TGCAGCGTGTACAGGGGGAAAGCTTTCTTT. It codes for CSVYRGKAFF.